One and the same sample provided the 8 T cell receptor beta chains below, sequenced in a study of blood T cell repertoires in COVID-19 (dated by TCRdb to about 2020). Receptor amplification or capture employed the immunoSEQ multiplex PCR assay. Entries here come from immuneACCESS through TCRdb and include only in-frame sequences with V and J called. Some clones fail to appear in such tables; in the studies checked, an unresolved V gene covers under half of the shortfall, and the cause of the remainder is unknown. The sample yields 70,000 to 90,000 clones; around 88% were counted once. The ten largest clonotypes hold about 7% of the sample. The sequencing input was peripheral blood. The source of these receptors is a man in his 60s with acute or convalescent COVID-19.

The chain is built from TRBV7-2 and TRBJ2-1; 11 bases map to TRBD1. Trimming at V came to 5 bases and at J to 11 bases, leaving 8 bases not matched to a gene. Germline V gene lookup returns CDR1 SGHTA and CDR2 FQGNSA. The CDR3 extends over 14 amino acids. This chain's CDR3 is CASSEGTGGVKQFF. The DNA of the CDR3 is TGTGCCAGCAGCGAGGGGACAGGGGGAGTTAAGCAGTTCTTC.

The chain joins TRBV23-1 to TRBJ1-1; a weak D match, TRBD1 (5 bases). TRBV23-1 is labeled an ORF, and its function is uncertain. V lost 8 bases and J lost 6, with 10 bases in between. There are 11 residues in the CDR3. The CDR3 nucleotides read TGCGCCAGCCGAAGGGGCCCTGAAGCTTTCTTT. Protein: CASRRGPEAFF.

The chain is built from TRBV24-1 and TRBJ2-3; 9 bases are a match to TRBD1. Germline loops: CDR1 KGHDR, CDR2 SFDVKD. Trimming removed 4 bases from V and 7 bases from J; junction bases left unmatched: 17. The CDR3 spans 18 residues. The CDR3 reads CATSDPSPSGTGHNTQYF. In nucleotides, the CDR3 is TGTGCCACCAGTGACCCCTCACCATCCGGGACAGGGCACAATACGCAGTATTTT.

The genes are TRBV12-5 and TRBJ2-1; no clear D gene. V lost 6 bases and J 6 bases, leaving 15 bases between the germline ends. CDR3 length equals 14 residues. CDR1 is LGHNT, CDR2 FRNRAP, per germline. CDR3 sequence (DNA): TGTGCTAGTGGCCTTGTGTACGGGTCCAATGAGCAGTTCTTC. Translated, it gives CASGLVYGSNEQFF.

V usage is TRBV4-1 and J usage is TRBJ2-3, with TRBD1 matching over 8 bases. CDR3 length equals 14 residues. The V gene end was trimmed by 2 bases and the J gene end by 3 bases; junction bases not matched to a gene: 1. Germline CDR1 reads MGHRA; CDR2 reads YSYEKL. CDR3 loop: CASSQRQGTDTQYF. CDR3 nucleotide sequence: TGCGCCAGCAGCCAAAGACAGGGGACAGATACGCAGTATTTT.

The V and J genes are TRBV4-2 and TRBJ1-2, with 10 bases aligning to TRBD1. Unmatched junction bases numbered 9, after V lost 4 bases and J lost 10 bases. The CDR3 consists of 14 residues. Germline loops: CDR1 LGHNA, CDR2 YNFKEQ. CDR3 nucleotides: TGTGCCAGCAGCCCGGGACAGGGGAATGTAGCCTACACCTTC. Residues: CASSPGQGNVAYTF.

This chain joins TRBV11-3 and TRBJ2-6, with a weak D call TRBD2 (7 bases). Germline V CDR1 and CDR2: SGHNT, YENEEA. This CDR3 spans 18 amino acids. V lost 2 bases and J lost 4, with 18 bases in between. The CDR3 is CASSLSSGGVIGANVLTF. The DNA for the CDR3 is TGTGCCAGCAGCTTAAGCTCGGGGGGCGTTATAGGGGCCAACGTCCTGACTTTC.

The chain joins TRBV30 to TRBJ1-1; D remains ambiguous. The germline V gene has CDR1 GTSNPN and CDR2 SVGIG (reference sequence). CDR3 length equals 15 residues. The V end lost 3 bases, the J end lost 1 base, and 15 bases lay between the germline ends. In nucleotides, the CDR3 is TGTGCCTGGAGCGCCTTTTTGCGGCAGAACACTGAAGCTTTCTTT. This codes for CAWSAFLRQNTEAFF.